Presented here are 29 T cell receptor beta chains from one specimen sequenced in a study of CD8+ T cells in alopecia areata. After isolation, RNA underwent reverse transcription to generate cDNA as the sequencing template. Sequenced by immunoSEQ multiplex PCR; TCRdb stores in-frame clones only, minus some. In the table there are about 12,000 clones, 50% to 60% of which are singletons. The study team obtained lesional scalp punch biopsies and peripheral blood from alopecia areata patients. Sequencing input: skin. The receptors were sampled from a human donor with alopecia areata.

This chain connects TRBV4-3 to TRBJ2-5, with D perhaps assigned TRBD1 or TRBD2 (5 bases each). The V gene's germline CDR1 is LGHNA and CDR2 YSLEER. The CDR3 totals 14 residues. The V gene lost 0 bases and the J gene lost 5 bases, with 10 bases spanning the gap. The CDR3 nucleotides are TGCGCCAGCAGCCAAGATCTGTGGGGGGAGACCCAGTACTTC. Translated: CASSQDLWGETQYF.

This clone turned up a few times. The chain employs TRBV4-2 and TRBJ1-2, with D possibly TRBD1 on 6 matching bases. There are 14 residues in the CDR3. Trimming left V 1 base short and J 3 bases short, with 9 bases between. Germline assignment: CDR1 LGHNA and CDR2 YNFKEQ. The CDR3 loop reads CASSQGRGDYGYTF. Written as DNA, the CDR3 is TGTGCCAGCAGCCAAGGCAGGGGAGACTATGGCTACACCTTC.

This clone has more than one count but fewer than ten. This sequence joins TRBV19 and TRBJ2-7; unclear D gene. Trimming cost V 1 base and J 2 bases, with 6 bases left between them. CDR1 and CDR2 (germline): LNHDA, SQIVND (reference sequence). The CDR3 has 13 amino acids. The CDR3 DNA is TGTGCCAGTAGTATAGCGGCGGCCTACGAGCAGTACTTC. Translation gives CASSIAAAYEQYF.

This clone was seen only a few times. The chain is built from TRBV4-2 and TRBJ1-1; D ambiguous. Germline lookup yields CDR1 LGHNA and CDR2 YNFKEQ. Trimming pared 7 bases from V and 4 bases from J, leaving 19 bases between. The CDR3 is 15 amino acids. CDR3 in DNA: TGTGCCAGCACCGTAACCACTCCGGCGGGCACTGAAGCTTTCTTT. This encodes CASTVTTPAGTEAFF.

This rearrangement joins TRBV7-2 to TRBJ2-7; D ambiguous. The CDR3 totals 14 residues. Looked up from germline, CDR1 is SGHTA and CDR2 is FQGNSA. V shed 1 base and J shed 2 bases, with 9 bases lying between them. CDR3 sequence: CASSLVPPPYEQYF. The CDR3 DNA reads TGTGCCAGCAGCTTAGTGCCTCCCCCCTACGAGCAGTACTTC.

This sequence joins TRBV27 and TRBJ2-2; 13 positions match TRBD2. Germline V gene data show CDR1 as MNHEY and CDR2 as SMNVEV (reference sequence). The CDR3 has 17 amino acids. Unmatched junction bases numbered 5, after V lost 2 bases and J lost 5 bases. The CDR3 bases are TGTGCCAGCAGTTTAACGGCGGGACTAGCGGGGACCGGGGAGCTGTTTTTT. Its translation: CASSLTAGLAGTGELFF.

CDR3: CAITPFVTGTGNTGELFF. The CDR3 DNA reads TGTGCCATCACCCCGTTCGTGACCGGGACAGGGAACACCGGGGAGCTGTTTTTT. J is TRBJ2-2 and V is TRBV10-3; 8 bases fit TRBD1. The trim removed 7 bases at V and 1 base at J, leaving 14 bases unmatched. The germline gives CDR1 ENHRY, CDR2 SYGVKD. CDR3 size: 18 residues.

The sample holds a few counts of this clone. The genes are TRBV7-7 and TRBJ2-2; D unresolved. This CDR3 is built from 10 residues. Germline CDR1 and CDR2: SSHAT and FNYEAQ (reference sequence). V was trimmed by 11 bases and J by 6 bases, leaving 7 bases between them. In DNA, the CDR3 is TGTGCCTCCAGCCCCGGGGAGCTGTTTTTT. The encoded protein is CASSPGELFF.

The chain carries TRBV10-3 and TRBJ2-1; D remains unclear. CDR3 length: 12 amino acids. CDR1 and CDR2 (germline): ENHRY, SYGVKD. Trimming cost V 2 bases and J 8 bases, with 7 bases left between them. Here the CDR3 reads CAISEKSHEQFF. As DNA, the CDR3 is TGTGCCATCAGTGAGAAGTCCCATGAGCAGTTCTTC.

This clone was seen only a few times. The gene calls are TRBV27 and TRBJ2-5; the D gene is possibly TRBD1 (6 bases). The CDR3 runs to 17 residues. Germline loops: CDR1 MNHEY, CDR2 SMNVEV (reference sequence). Trimming shortened V by 2 bases and J by 3 bases, and 19 bases separated the two germline ends. The CDR3: CASSLLVPGTHEETQYF. CDR3 DNA sequence: TGTGCCAGCAGTTTACTAGTCCCCGGGACACATGAAGAGACCCAGTACTTC.

V gene TRBV28 combines with J gene TRBJ2-2; D is unclear. Germline loops: CDR1 MDHEN, CDR2 SYDVKM. The CDR3 spans 15 residues. V lost 2 bases and J lost 3, with 10 bases in between. The CDR3 spells CASSLGGLHTGELFF. CDR3 nucleotides: TGTGCCAGCAGTTTAGGCGGCCTACACACCGGGGAGCTGTTTTTT.

This clone was detected once. The rearrangement uses TRBV7-9 and TRBJ1-1; possible D gene TRBD1, 6 bases. The germline CDR1 and CDR2 sequences are SEHNR and FQNEAQ (reference sequence). Between the trimmed V and J ends, which lost 0 bases and 1 base, there was a span of 9 bases. This CDR3 has 15 residues. CDR3 in DNA: TGTGCCAGCAGCTTAGCCCCGGGGGCGAACACTGAAGCTTTCTTT. It is translated as CASSLAPGANTEAFF. The complete variable domain, with remaining parts taken from reference TRBV7-9 and TRBJ1-1, reads DTGVSQNPRHKITKRGQNVTFRCDPISEHNRLYWYRQTLGQGPEFLTYFQNEAQLEKSRLLSDRFSAERPKGSFSTLEIQRTEQGDSAMYLCASSLAPGANTEAFFGQGTRLTVV.

This rearrangement joins TRBV6-5 to TRBJ2-7; 10 bases line up with TRBD1. Losses at the gene ends were 7 bases for V and 5 bases for J; bases not matched to a gene: 11. The germline V gene encodes CDR1 MNHEY and CDR2 SVGAGI. The CDR3 runs to 15 residues. The CDR3 reads CASKKTGTGENEQYF. The CDR3 DNA reads as TGTGCCAGCAAAAAAACGGGGACAGGGGAGAACGAGCAGTACTTC.

This clone was seen only once. V gene TRBV5-5 combines with J gene TRBJ2-4; tentatively, D is TRBD2 (6 bases). This CDR3 contains 14 residues. Germline V CDR1 and CDR2: SGHKS, YYEKEE (reference sequence). The ends were cut back, 4 bases at V and 4 bases at J, with 12 bases in the middle. CDR3 in DNA: TGTGCCAGCAGCGCGGGACTGCAGAAAAACATTCAGTACTTC. This translates into CASSAGLQKNIQYF.

This clone has just a few counts. The genes are TRBV13 and TRBJ2-3; 7 bases line up with TRBD1. After removal of 3 bases from V and 5 bases from J, the junction contained 23 bases not matched to a gene. Looked up from germline, CDR1 is PRHDT and CDR2 is FYEKMQ (reference sequence). The CDR3 runs to 20 residues. The CDR3 DNA sequence: TGTGCCAGCAGCTTGGCACTCACTCCACTGGACAGGACGGGCGGAGATACGCAGTATTTT. Translated, it gives CASSLALTPLDRTGGDTQYF.

This clone was counted only a few times. The CDR3 loop reads CASSQDWGQGANEQYF. For the CDR3, the DNA is TGCGCCAGCAGCCAAGATTGGGGACAGGGGGCTAACGAGCAGTACTTC. The gene calls are TRBV4-3 and TRBJ2-7, with 12 positions matching TRBD1. Germline V lookup: CDR1 LGHNA, CDR2 YSLEER. Germline trimming cut 0 bases from V and 5 bases from J; bases unmatched to any gene: 5. The CDR3 is made up of 16 amino acids.

This clone is medium-sized. J is TRBJ2-1 and V is TRBV2; 13 positions agree with TRBD2. This CDR3 region has 16 residues. Unmatched junction bases numbered 10, after V lost 5 bases and J lost 9 bases. The germline CDR1 and CDR2 sequences are SNHLY and FYNNEI. The chain's CDR3 is CASSQRGLAGVGEQFF. CDR3 DNA: TGTGCCAGCAGTCAAAGAGGACTAGCGGGAGTGGGTGAGCAGTTCTTC. Looking up the rest from reference TRBV2 and TRBJ2-1 gives the full variable domain: EPEVTQTPSHQVTQMGQEVILRCVPISNHLYFYWYRQILGQKVEFLVSFYNNEISEKSEIFDDQFSVERPDGSNFTLKIRSTKLEDSAMYFCASSQRGLAGVGEQFFGPGTRLTVL.

This clone was detected a few times. This rearrangement joins TRBV6-5 to TRBJ2-5; TRBD1 or TRBD2 may be the D gene (5 bases each). The CDR3 runs 14 residues. Trimming left V 0 bases short and J 11 bases short, with 16 bases between. Germline V gene sequence: CDR1 MNHEY, CDR2 SVGAGI. CDR3 bases: TGTGCCAGCAGTTACTCTGTGTACATGGGGGAGCAGTACTTC. Encoded protein: CASSYSVYMGEQYF.

This clone has only one observation. V and J are TRBV19 and TRBJ2-2; D unresolved. Germline V gives CDR1 LNHDA, CDR2 SQIVND (reference sequence). V dropped 2 bases and J dropped 3 bases, with 7 bases sitting between them. The CDR3 length is 14 residues. This CDR3 is CASSIRLYTGELFF. The CDR3 region has the DNA TGTGCCAGTAGTATAAGGCTCTACACCGGGGAGCTGTTTTTT.

The V and J genes are TRBV30 and TRBJ1-1; unclear D gene. Germline CDR1 and CDR2: GTSNPN and SVGIG (reference sequence). This CDR3 contains 13 residues. With 0 bases removed from V and 5 bases from J, the gap between germline ends came to 10 bases. The CDR3 reads CAWSVLGMTEAFF. As DNA, the CDR3 is TGTGCCTGGAGTGTCTTAGGGATGACTGAAGCTTTCTTT.

The chain has TRBV27 and TRBJ2-7, with a tentative D call TRBD2 (5 bases). CDR1 is MNHEY and CDR2 is SMNVEV in the germline V gene (reference sequence). This CDR3 comprises 14 residues. V was trimmed by 3 bases and J by 2 bases, leaving 11 bases between them. CDR3 nucleotide sequence: TGTGCCAGCAGTTTTGAGGGTGGGGCCTACGAGCAGTACTTC. Protein sequence: CASSFEGGAYEQYF.

The V gene is TRBV6-5, the J gene TRBJ2-7; 9 bases are a match to TRBD2. Germline V gene data show CDR1 as MNHEY and CDR2 as SVGAGI. This CDR3 is built from 14 residues. Unmatched junction bases numbered 6, after V lost 5 bases and J lost 4 bases. CDR3 nucleotide sequence: TGTGCCAGCAGTCGACTAGCGGCAAATTACGAGCAGTACTTC. Encoded protein: CASSRLAANYEQYF.

The V call is TRBV9, the J call TRBJ2-7; 16 bases are a match to TRBD2. This CDR3 is built from 17 residues. CDR1 is SGDLS, CDR2 YYNGEE, per germline. The V segment lost 3 bases and the J segment 5 bases; nucleotides outside the gene matches: 8. For the CDR3, the DNA is TGTGCCAGCAGCGCGGGACTAGCGGGGGGGGCACGGAACGAGCAGTACTTC. Translated: CASSAGLAGGARNEQYF.

This clone was detected only a few times. The chain is built from TRBV7-2 and TRBJ2-7, with TRBD2 as a possible D gene (6 bases). Germline V gene lookup returns CDR1 SGHTA and CDR2 FQGNSA. With 6 bases removed from V and 4 bases from J, the gap between germline ends came to 22 bases. CDR3 length: 16 amino acids. The CDR3, as DNA: TGTGCCAGCAGTGCAGACTTCCGTGGGGGGAGGTACGAGCAGTACTTC. Protein sequence: CASSADFRGGRYEQYF.

There are a few counts of this clone. The gene calls are TRBV5-4 and TRBJ2-5, with 8 bases lining up with TRBD1. Germline CDR1 is SGHNT and CDR2 is YYREEE (reference sequence). The ends lost 5 bases at V and 2 bases at J; junction bases unmatched: 5. This CDR3 spans 14 amino acids. The CDR3 DNA reads as TGTGCCAGCAGTTGGGGGGACAGGCAAGAGACCCAGTACTTC. This translates into CASSWGDRQETQYF. Complete variable domain (other parts from reference TRBV5-4 and TRBJ2-5): ETGVTQSPTHLIKTRGQQVTLRCSSQSGHNTVSWYQQALGQGPQFIFQYYREEENGRGNFPPRFSGLQFPNYSSELNVNALELDDSALYLCASSWGDRQETQYFGPGTRLLVL.

Only one count was recorded for this clone. The gene calls are TRBV25-1 and TRBJ2-5; a possible D gene is TRBD2 (5 bases). The end of the DNA fits TRBJ2-7 better, so the J call may be wrong. Germline V gene lookup returns CDR1 MGHDK and CDR2 SYGVNS. This CDR3 has 12 amino acids. This chain's CDR3 is CASSAGGDEQYF. In DNA, the CDR3 is TGTGCCAGCAGTGCCGGAGGAGACGAGCAGTACTTC.

V is TRBV7-9 and J is TRBJ1-2; the D is unclear. Trimming took 6 bases from V and 9 from J, leaving 11 bases between them. CDR3 length equals 11 residues. CDR1 is SEHNR, CDR2 FQNEAQ, per germline (reference sequence). CDR3 amino acids: CASSSGVCYTF. As DNA, the CDR3 is TGTGCCAGCAGTTCAGGAGTTTGCTACACCTTC.

J is TRBJ2-7 and V is TRBV28; 7 bases fit TRBD1. The CDR3 has 13 amino acids. The germline V gene encodes CDR1 MDHEN and CDR2 SYDVKM. The V gene end was trimmed by 10 bases and the J gene end by 4 bases; junction bases not matched to a gene: 10. For the CDR3, the DNA is TGTGCCACCAAAGGGAACAGGGGTTACGAGCAGTACTTC. Its protein is CATKGNRGYEQYF. Full variable domain (missing parts from reference TRBV28 and TRBJ2-7): DVKVTQSSRYLVKRTGEKVFLECVQDMDHENMFWYRQDPGLGLRLIYFSYDVKMKEKGDIPEGYSVSREKKERFSLILESASTNQTSMYLCATKGNRGYEQYFGPGTRLTVT.

The rearrangement links TRBV6-5 to TRBJ1-2, with a weak D call TRBD1 (5 bases). This CDR3 is 15 amino acids long. Germline-derived CDR1 and CDR2 are MNHEY and SVGAGI. V lost 0 bases, J lost 3 bases, and 11 bases lay in between. CDR3 amino acids: CASSYSIGVHYGYTF. The CDR3 nucleotides are TGTGCCAGCAGTTACTCGATAGGGGTCCACTATGGCTACACCTTC.